This is a list of T cell receptor beta chains from one sample in a study of T cells in localized non-small cell lung cancer. Profiling relied on immunoSEQ multiplex PCR, and the TCRdb table lists in-frame clones only, not all of them. This sample has 100,000 to 150,000 clones, with 80% to 90% found just once. The specimen was peripheral blood, collected before any cancer treatment. The receptors stem from an older female donor with stage I lung adenocarcinoma. Both conserved end residues are part of each CDR3. A D gene is named only where the DNA matches it firmly. Only some rows state a clone size, as once, few, many or a class for expanded clones.

abundance | d_gene | j_gene | v_gene | CDR3nt | CDR3aa
. | TRBD1 | TRBJ2-1 | TRBV9 | TGTGCCAGCAGCGCGGGACAGGTGGAACAGGAGCAGTTCTTC | CASSAGQVEQEQFF
. | . | TRBJ2-7 | TRBV6-1 | TGTGCCAGCAGGGGCCAGGGAGCTGGTGGCAGTCAGCAGTACTTC | CASRGQGAGGSQQYF
once | . | TRBJ1-2 | TRBV15 | TGTGCCACCAGCAGAGGCGACAGTTTTGGCTACACCTTC | CATSRGDSFGYTF
. | TRBD2 | TRBJ2-4 | TRBV27 | TGTGCCAGCAGTAAAAGCGGGAAGGGAGACATTCAGTACTTC | CASSKSGKGDIQYF
. | . | TRBJ2-7 | TRBV7-2 | TGTGCCAGCTCCAGGGGGGGCTCCTACGAGCAGTACTTC | CASSRGGSYEQYF
once | . | TRBJ1-1 | TRBV14 | TGTGCCAGCAGCCAAGCACCCCCCCCCAGGGTGAACACTGAAGCTTTCTTT | CASSQAPPPRVNTEAFF
. | . | TRBJ2-5 | TRBV7-2 | TGTGCCAGCAGCTTAGCCTGGCGGGAGACCCAGTACTTC | CASSLAWRETQYF
. | . | TRBJ2-2 | TRBV11-2 | TGTGCCAGCAGCTACCACACCGGGGAGCTGTTTTTT | CASSYHTGELFF
. | . | TRBJ2-5 | TRBV10-3 | TGTGCCATCAGTGAGCCCAGGCGCCAAGAGACCCAGTACTTC | CAISEPRRQETQYF
. | . | TRBJ2-5 | TRBV28 | TGTGCCAGCAGCCTAGGGGGTCTCCAAGAGACCCAGTACTTC | CASSLGGLQETQYF
. | . | TRBJ2-7 | TRBV9 | TGTGCCAGCAGCGTAGATCAGGCTCTGCTACGGGAGCAGTACTTC | CASSVDQALLREQYF
. | TRBD1 | TRBJ1-2 | TRBV28 | TGTGCCAGCAGTGACGGGACAGGGACGCGTGGTGGCTACACCTTC | CASSDGTGTRGGYTF
. | TRBD1 | TRBJ2-3 | TRBV5-1 | TGCGCCAGCAGCTATACAGGGGACCCAGATACGCAGTATTTT | CASSYTGDPDTQYF
. | TRBD1 | TRBJ1-1 | TRBV27 | TGTGCCAGCAGTTCCGTTAGGGGGCAGGGGAACACTGAAGCTTTCTTT | CASSSVRGQGNTEAFF
. | . | TRBJ1-2 | TRBV30 | TGTGCCTGGAGTGTACGCCCCCACAGCTACACCTTC | CAWSVRPHSYTF
medium-sized | . | TRBJ2-6 | TRBV6-4 | TGTGCCAGCAGTGACTATCACACTGGGGCCAACGTCCTGACTTTC | CASSDYHTGANVLTF
. | . | TRBJ2-4 | TRBV27 | TGTGCCAGCAGTATCCTAGCGAAAGACAAAAACATTCAGTACTTC | CASSILAKDKNIQYF
. | . | TRBJ2-3 | TRBV11-2 | TGTGCCAGCAGCATAAATGCCCCCCCAGATACGCAGTATTTT | CASSINAPPDTQYF
. | . | TRBJ2-2 | TRBV10-2 | TGCGCCAGCAGTGAGTCGAGACTAGTCTCCGGGGAGCTGTTTTTT | CASSESRLVSGELFF
. | . | TRBJ2-6 | TRBV7-3 | TGTGCCAGCAGCTCGCAGGGGCAGTCTGGGGCCAACGTCCTGACTTTC | CASSSQGQSGANVLTF
. | . | TRBJ2-1 | TRBV7-2 | TGTGCCAGCAGCTTCAGCTCTGCGGGTGGTGACAATGAGCAGTTCTTC | CASSFSSAGGDNEQFF
. | . | TRBJ2-3 | TRBV30 | TGTGCCTGGAGTGTAGGGGAAGATACGCAGTATTTT | CAWSVGEDTQYF
. | . | TRBJ1-2 | TRBV6-5 | TGTGCCAGCAGTGGACAGCGGAACTATGGCTACACCTTC | CASSGQRNYGYTF
. | TRBD1 | TRBJ1-1 | TRBV28 | TGTGCCAGCAGTTCGGGGACAGGGGAAGCTTTCTTT | CASSSGTGEAFF
. | TRBD2 | TRBJ2-3 | TRBV7-9 | TGTGCCAGCAGCTTAGGTAGGGCTAGCGGGAACACAGATACGCAGTATTTT | CASSLGRASGNTDTQYF
. | TRBD2 | TRBJ2-5 | TRBV19 | TGTGCCAGTAGTACACTGGCCGGGGGAGGGACGAAGACCCAGTACTTC | CASSTLAGGGTKTQYF
. | TRBD1 | TRBJ1-1 | TRBV6-5 | TGTGCCAGCAGTTACCTAGGACAGGCGAAAGCTGAAGCTTTCTTT | CASSYLGQAKAEAFF
. | . | TRBJ2-6 | TRBV28 | TGTGCCAGCAGTTCAACCTCAGCCTCTGGGGCCAACGTCCTGACTTTC | CASSSTSASGANVLTF
. | . | TRBJ1-2 | TRBV6-6 | TGTGCCAGCAGTTACGATCCACTCTCTAACTATGGCTACACCTTC | CASSYDPLSNYGYTF
. | . | TRBJ2-7 | TRBV6-5 | TGTGCCAGCAGTTACTCACCAGACGGCTACGAGCAGTACTTC | CASSYSPDGYEQYF
. | TRBD2 | TRBJ2-5 | TRBV9 | TGTGCCAGCAGCCCCCGAGGGACTAGCGGCCAAGAGACCCAGTACTTC | CASSPRGTSGQETQYF
. | . | TRBJ2-7 | TRBV6-6 | TGTGCCAGCCAGGGGCCCCCCTCCTACGAGCAGTACTTC | CASQGPPSYEQYF
. | TRBD1 | TRBJ1-5 | TRBV15 | TGTGCCACCAGCAGACCTCCGGGACAGGGGAATCAGCCCCAGCATTTT | CATSRPPGQGNQPQHF
. | TRBD2 | TRBJ2-1 | TRBV9 | TGTGCCAGCAGCGCCCGGCGGGGGACTAGCGGGAATCCCCACAATGAGCAGTTCTTC | CASSARRGTSGNPHNEQFF
. | TRBD2 | TRBJ2-3 | TRBV6-5 | TGTGCCAGCAGTTTCACTAGCGGGAGTAATACGCAGTATTTT | CASSFTSGSNTQYF
. | TRBD2 | TRBJ2-3 | TRBV5-1 | TGCGCCAGCAGCTTGGGCGTGACTAGCGGGAGAGGGACAGATACGCAGTATTTT | CASSLGVTSGRGTDTQYF